The clone carrying this TCR beta chain was observed a handful of times. What it binds is not known. The data were obtained in a study of CD8 T cells in ankylosing spondylitis. V dropped 5 bases and J dropped 3 bases, with 20 bases sitting between them. Germline V gene data show CDR1 as DFQATT and CDR2 as SNEGSKA (reference sequence). The CDR3 runs 16 residues. Quantitative 5'-RACE with molecular barcodes generated TCR beta libraries. TCRdb passed the 5' RACE reads through MiXCR, listing each CDR3 protein once. The table includes some 270,000 distinct CDR3 sequences, roughly 18% detected once. Study outcomes and limitations: Prior literature has documented some motif variants in synovial fluid and blood from reactive arthritis. Characteristic, it appeared, of ankylosing spondylitis blood was a TCR beta motif of eight highly homologous variants.

The sequenced material came from blood, either unsorted or a sorted T cell fraction (not recorded which). The gene calls are TRBV20-1 and TRBJ2-1; the D gene is possibly TRBD2 (7 bases). This clonotype originated in a male donor with ankylosing spondylitis or in good health (not recorded which). DNA of the CDR3: TGCAGTGCTCCCTCAGCCCCGGGGGGCTACTACAATGAGCAGTTCTTC. Encoded protein: CSAPSAPGGYYNEQFF.